This is a list of T cell receptor beta chains from one sample in a study of blood T cells in healthy people across ages. TCRdb called the 5' RACE reads again in MiXCR, with one record for every CDR3 protein. The sample has some 670,000 distinct CDR3 sequences; around 52% are singletons. Specimen: blood. These receptors all come from a woman over 75 in good health. The CDR3 runs from the conserved cysteine through the conserved F or W. The order of the fields is V gene, CDR3 length, J gene, D gene, clone size, CDR3 DNA, CDR3 protein. D genes are given only for firm matches. The size entry is marked missing in some rows and otherwise reads once, few, many or a size class.

TRBV28	14	TRBJ2-7	NA	NA	TGTGCCAGCAGTGTCACCAGGGGTTCCTACGAGCAGTACTTC	CASSVTRGSYEQYF
TRBV12-3/TRBV12-4	15	TRBJ2-1	TRBD2	NA	TGTGCCAGCAGTTGGGGACTAGCGGGGGACAATGAGCAGTTCTTC	CASSWGLAGDNEQFF
TRBV2	15	TRBJ2-5	TRBD2	NA	TGTGCCAGCAGCCTGACTAGCGGGGGGGGAAAGACCCAGTACTTC	CASSLTSGGGKTQYF
TRBV7-3	16	TRBJ2-2	NA	NA	TGTGCCAGCAGCTTTCTAGGGGGTGTATCTGGCGGGGAGCTGTTTTTT	CASSFLGGVSGGELFF
TRBV20-1	18	TRBJ1-5	NA	NA	TGCAGTGCTAGAGTGGGGGCCACAAATCTACAGCAGAATCAGCCCCAGCATTTT	CSARVGATNLQQNQPQHF
TRBV6-6	15	TRBJ2-5	TRBD2	NA	TGTGCCAGCAGTTATTCGGGGGGGATGCAAGAGACCCAGTACTTC	CASSYSGGMQETQYF
TRBV5-5	16	TRBJ2-1	NA	NA	TGTGCCAGCAGCTTGAGTGTTTTTAGGGGTAGCAATGAGCAGTTCTTC	CASSLSVFRGSNEQFF
TRBV10-1	11	TRBJ2-7	NA	many	TGCGCCAGCAGTAAGGACTACGAGCAGTACTTC	CASSKDYEQYF
TRBV5-1	12	TRBJ2-7	NA	many	TGCGCCAGCGGGGACACATTCTACGAGCAGTACTTC	CASGDTFYEQYF
TRBV20-1	12	TRBJ2-3	NA	NA	TGCAGTGCTAGAAAATTCGAGGATACGCAGTATTTT	CSARKFEDTQYF
TRBV9	15	TRBJ2-1	TRBD2	NA	TGTGCCAGCAGCGTAGGGACTAGCGGGAGTAATGAGCAGTTCTTC	CASSVGTSGSNEQFF
TRBV20-1	18	TRBJ2-1	TRBD2	NA	TGCAGTGCTAGACGCCGGCCGCTACTAGCGGGGGTCGTGGAGACCCAGTTCTTC	CSARRRPLLAGVVETQFF
TRBV5-1	14	TRBJ1-2	TRBD1	many	TGCGCCAGCAGCACTGGGACAGCAAGAGATGGCTACACCTTC	CASSTGTARDGYTF
TRBV7-9	15	TRBJ2-1	NA	NA	TGTGCCAGCAGCTTAGCGTTGGATGTGAGGGAGACCCAGTTCTTC	CASSLALDVRETQFF
TRBV12-3/TRBV12-4	15	TRBJ1-6	NA	NA	TGTGCCAGCAGCCCCAGGGTTCAGGGTTTTTCACCCCCCCACTTT	CASSPRVQGFSPPHF
TRBV25-1	14	TRBJ1-2	NA	NA	TGTGCCAGCAGTGAATTCCAGGTTCCCTATGGCTACACCTTC	CASSEFQVPYGYTF
TRBV12-3/TRBV12-4	13	TRBJ2-1	NA	NA	TGTGCCACCCTCGGCCCGATACGCCAGAACCAGTTCTTC	CATLGPIRQNQFF
TRBV20-1	14	TRBJ2-1	NA	many	TGCAGTGCTAGAGGTCTAGACTCCTACAATGAGCAGTTCTTC	CSARGLDSYNEQFF
TRBV4-2	16	TRBJ2-7	TRBD1	NA	TGTGCCAGCAGCCCCGGACAGGGGGGGAGCACCTACGAGCAGTACTTC	CASSPGQGGSTYEQYF
TRBV20-1	15	TRBJ1-6	NA	many	TGCAGTGCCTCATATGGAGCCAGGGTGAAATCACCCCTCCACTTT	CSASYGARVKSPLHF
TRBV12-3/TRBV12-4	14	TRBJ2-1	NA	NA	TGTGCCAGCAGAAGCAGACAAAGCTACAATGAGCAGTTCTTC	CASRSRQSYNEQFF
TRBV7-9	15	TRBJ2-3	NA	many	TGTGCCAGCAGCTATCAAGCGGCTGACACAGATACGCAGTATTTT	CASSYQAADTDTQYF
TRBV7-2	15	TRBJ2-3	NA	few	TGTGCCAGCAGTTTGGGGGGGCTTCTCACAGATACGCAGTATTTT	CASSLGGLLTDTQYF
TRBV9	15	TRBJ1-4	TRBD1	NA	TGTGCCAGCAGCGAGGGACAGGGAATAGGCGAAAAACTGTTTTTT	CASSEGQGIGEKLFF
TRBV6-2/TRBV6-3	13	TRBJ2-5	NA	few	TGTGCCAGCAGTCTTCTCTTCACCAATGAGCAGTACTTC	CASSLLFTNEQYF
TRBV4-3	12	TRBJ1-2	NA	NA	TGCGCCAGCAGCCAAGGGACAGATCCCTACACCTTC	CASSQGTDPYTF
TRBV12-3/TRBV12-4	14	TRBJ2-7	TRBD1	NA	TGTGCCAGCAGCTTTAGGGTGACAGGGGACGAGCAGTACTTC	CASSFRVTGDEQYF
TRBV5-1	16	TRBJ2-3	NA	NA	TGCGCCAGCAGCTTGGGAATAGCGGTTTTGACAGATACGCAGTATTTT	CASSLGIAVLTDTQYF
TRBV10-2	15	TRBJ2-3	NA	NA	TGCGCCAGCAGTGAGTCTAGGGCGACAGGTCATACGCAGTATTTT	CASSESRATGHTQYF
TRBV28	11	TRBJ2-1	NA	NA	TGTGCCAGCAGTAATTACAATGAGCAGTTCTTC	CASSNYNEQFF
TRBV3-1	14	TRBJ1-2	NA	few	TGTGCCAGCAGCTTCGCCGGGACCCCGAGTGGCTACACCTTC	CASSFAGTPSGYTF
TRBV5-1	14	TRBJ1-2	NA	many	TGCGCCAGCAGCGACTACGGCCAGGAGGTGGACTACACCTTC	CASSDYGQEVDYTF